The 10 T cell receptor beta chains in this list originate from one sample, sequenced in a study of T-cell reconstitution after alpha-beta-depleted transplantation in children. A library of TCRbeta sequences, prepared with unique molecular identifiers, was generated. TCRdb used MiXCR to reprocess the PCR reads, holding one entry per CDR3 protein. This sample has around 580,000 distinct CDR3 sequences, with more than 20% found just once. The sequences come from PBMCs, mostly from graft donor cells, collected 360 days after TCRalphabeta/CD19-depleted stem cell transplant. The origin of the receptors is a boy under two years old who had a stem cell transplant for acute myeloid leukemia, so the T cells may come from the graft donor.

In its sample, this clonotype was seen many times. The genes are TRBV28 and TRBJ2-1; 8 bases map to TRBD2. The CDR3 is 16 amino acids. With V trimmed by 6 bases and J by 2 bases, 9 bases remained unmatched. CDR1 is MDHEN and CDR2 is SYDVKM in the germline V gene. As DNA, the CDR3 is TGTGCCAGCAGGATAATAGCGGGGTCGACCTACAATGAGCAGTTCTTC. It is translated as CASRIIAGSTYNEQFF.

J is TRBJ2-6 and V is TRBV13; D may be TRBD1 or TRBD2 (5 bases each). Germline CDR1 PRHDT, CDR2 FYEKMQ (reference sequence). V lost 4 bases and J 2 bases, leaving 24 bases between the germline ends. This CDR3 contains 20 residues. The CDR3 protein is CASSSMWGLGGSTGANVLTF. CDR3 DNA sequence: TGTGCCAGCAGCTCGATGTGGGGGTTGGGTGGCTCTACTGGGGCCAACGTCCTGACTTTC.

The chain carries TRBV9 and TRBJ2-3; D call uncertain. CDR3 size: 16 residues. Trimming pared 2 bases from V and 1 base from J, leaving 14 bases between. Germline CDR1 SGDLS, CDR2 YYNGEE. CDR3 bases: TGTGCCAGCAGCGTCGGTAGGGATTGGGGCACAGATACGCAGTATTTT. Translated: CASSVGRDWGTDTQYF.

This clonotype was observed at least ten times. V gene TRBV10-3 combines with J gene TRBJ2-1; TRBD1 agrees at 7 bases. This CDR3 region has 17 residues. Per the germline V gene, CDR1 is ENHRY and CDR2 is SYGVKD. With 6 bases clipped from V and 4 bases from J, the junction kept 15 bases outside the gene matches. CDR3 in DNA: TGTGCCATCAGCTACCGGACAGGAGGTACGGGGTACAATGAGCAGTTCTTC. This gives the protein CAISYRTGGTGYNEQFF.

The rearrangement joins TRBV18 to TRBJ1-5, with D unclear. Germline loops: CDR1 KGHSH, CDR2 LQKENI. The CDR3 runs 14 residues. Trimming cost V 3 bases and J 7 bases, with 13 bases left between them. The CDR3 DNA is TGTGCCAGCTCACCGGGAGAGGGTCGACAGCCCCAGCATTTT. This translates into CASSPGEGRQPQHF.

This clonotype was found many times. The rearrangement uses TRBV20-1 and TRBJ2-5; possibly TRBD2 for D (6 bases). The CDR3 runs to 14 residues. The germline gives CDR1 DFQATT, CDR2 SNEGSKA (reference sequence). The V gene lost 0 bases and the J gene lost 7 bases, with 15 bases spanning the gap. The DNA for the CDR3 is TGCAGTGCTAGAGATCTTCCGCGGGGTGTGACCCAGTACTTC. This sequence encodes CSARDLPRGVTQYF.

This clonotype was detected many times. The chain recombines TRBV5-5 with TRBJ2-7; D possibly corresponds to TRBD2 (6 bases). Per the germline V gene, CDR1 is SGHKS and CDR2 is YYEKEE (reference sequence). V lost 0 bases and J 6 bases, leaving 19 bases between the germline ends. The CDR3 is 16 residues long. DNA for the CDR3: TGTGCCAGCAGCTTGGGGTTTTCGGGGACTGTCGCCGAGCAGTACGTC. Translating gives CASSLGFSGTVAEQYV.

This clonotype occurred many times. This chain links TRBV12-3 or TRBV12-4 with TRBJ2-3, with 9 bases identical to TRBD1. CDR3 size: 14 residues. V lost 8 bases to trimming and J lost 3 bases; unmatched junction nucleotides: 6. DNA for the CDR3: TGTGCCAGCGTCGGGGACAGGGTTACAGATACGCAGTATTTT. Encoded protein: CASVGDRVTDTQYF.

The chain uses TRBV27 and TRBJ1-6; D is perhaps TRBD1 (6 bases). The CDR3 contains 18 residues. Germline V gene sequence: CDR1 MNHEY, CDR2 SMNVEV (reference sequence). V dropped 6 bases and J dropped 4 bases, with 22 bases sitting between them. CDR3 residues: CASSPSWGGGDYNSPLHF. The DNA of the CDR3 is TGTGCCAGCAGCCCCTCGTGGGGGGGCGGGGATTATAATTCACCCCTCCACTTT.

This clonotype has at least ten counts. The V and J genes are TRBV24-1 and TRBJ2-3, with 7 bases aligning to TRBD2. The V and J ends lost 0 bases and 3 bases, in that order; junction bases with no gene match: 8. The CDR3 covers 17 residues. The germline CDR1 and CDR2 sequences are KGHDR and SFDVKD. The CDR3 nucleotides are TGTGCCACCAGTGATTTGAGGAGCGGGGAGAGAACAGATACGCAGTATTTT. Translation: CATSDLRSGERTDTQYF.